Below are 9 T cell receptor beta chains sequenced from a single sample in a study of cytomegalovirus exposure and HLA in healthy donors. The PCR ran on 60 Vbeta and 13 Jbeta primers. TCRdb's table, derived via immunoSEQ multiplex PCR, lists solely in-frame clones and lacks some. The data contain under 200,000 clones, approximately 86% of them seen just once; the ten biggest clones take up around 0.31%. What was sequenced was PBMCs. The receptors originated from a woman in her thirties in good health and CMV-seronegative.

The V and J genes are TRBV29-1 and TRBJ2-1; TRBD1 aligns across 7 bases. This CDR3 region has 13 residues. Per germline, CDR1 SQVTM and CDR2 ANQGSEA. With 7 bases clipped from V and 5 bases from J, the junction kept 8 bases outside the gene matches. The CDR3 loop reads CSADRVFDNEQFF. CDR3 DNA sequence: TGCAGCGCTGACAGGGTTTTCGACAATGAGCAGTTCTTC.

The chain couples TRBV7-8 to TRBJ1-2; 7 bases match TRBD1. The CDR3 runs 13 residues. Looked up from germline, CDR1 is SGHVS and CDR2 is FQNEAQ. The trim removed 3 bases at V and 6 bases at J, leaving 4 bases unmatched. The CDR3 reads CASSFDRAHGYTF. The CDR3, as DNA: TGTGCCAGCAGCTTCGACAGGGCACATGGCTACACCTTC. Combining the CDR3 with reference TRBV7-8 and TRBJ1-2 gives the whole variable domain GAGVSQSPRYKVAKRGQDVALRCDPISGHVSLFWYQQALGQGPEFLTYFQNEAQLDKSGLPSDRFFAERPEGSVSTLKIQRTQQEDSAVYLCASSFDRAHGYTFGSGTRLTVV.

The CDR3 here is CASSYSGTTNTEAFF. In DNA, the CDR3 is TGTGCCAGCAGTTACTCTGGCACAACGAACACTGAAGCTTTCTTT. The chain carries TRBV6-5 and TRBJ1-1; D unresolved. This CDR3 is built from 15 residues. V was trimmed by 0 bases and J by 1 base, leaving 9 bases between them. CDR1 is MNHEY and CDR2 is SVGAGI in the germline V gene.

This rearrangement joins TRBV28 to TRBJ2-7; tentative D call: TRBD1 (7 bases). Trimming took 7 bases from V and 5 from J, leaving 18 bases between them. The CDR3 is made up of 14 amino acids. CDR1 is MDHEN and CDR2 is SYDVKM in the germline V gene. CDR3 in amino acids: CASIRGDSGNEQYF. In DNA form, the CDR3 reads TGTGCCAGCATCCGCGGGGACAGCGGAAACGAGCAGTACTTC.

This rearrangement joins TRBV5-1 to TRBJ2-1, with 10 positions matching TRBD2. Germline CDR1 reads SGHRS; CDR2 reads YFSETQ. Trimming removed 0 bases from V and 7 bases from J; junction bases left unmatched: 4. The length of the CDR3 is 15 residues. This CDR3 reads CASSLALAGVNEQFF. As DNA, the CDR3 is TGCGCCAGCAGCTTGGCTCTAGCGGGAGTTAATGAGCAGTTCTTC.

The CDR3 reads CASSPGQEGQPQHF. DNA for the CDR3: TGTGCCAGCAGCCCAGGACAGGAGGGCCAGCCCCAGCATTTT. The chain carries TRBV27 and TRBJ1-5, with 7 positions matching TRBD1. This CDR3 comprises 14 residues. Germline V lookup: CDR1 MNHEY, CDR2 SMNVEV (reference sequence). Trimming cost V 6 bases and J 7 bases; bases outside gene matches: 9.

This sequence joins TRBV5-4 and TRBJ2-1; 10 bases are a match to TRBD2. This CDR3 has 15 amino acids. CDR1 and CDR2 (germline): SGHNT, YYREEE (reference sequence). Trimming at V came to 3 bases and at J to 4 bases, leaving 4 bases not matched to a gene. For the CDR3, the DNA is TGTGCCAGCAGCTCCCGGACTAGCGGTTACAATGAGCAGTTCTTC. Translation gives CASSSRTSGYNEQFF.

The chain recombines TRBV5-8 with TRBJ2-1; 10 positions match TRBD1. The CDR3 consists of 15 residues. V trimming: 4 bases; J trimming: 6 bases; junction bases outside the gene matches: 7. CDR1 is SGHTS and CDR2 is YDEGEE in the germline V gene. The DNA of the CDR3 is TGTGCCAGCAGCCCATGGGACAGGGGATCCAATGAGCAGTTCTTC. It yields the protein CASSPWDRGSNEQFF.

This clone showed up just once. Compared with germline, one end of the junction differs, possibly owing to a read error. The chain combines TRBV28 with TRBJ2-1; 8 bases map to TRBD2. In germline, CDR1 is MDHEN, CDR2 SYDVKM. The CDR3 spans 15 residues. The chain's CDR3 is CASRSRTSSHNEQFF. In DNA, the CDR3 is TGTGCCAGCAGGAGCCGGACTAGCTCCCACAATGAGCAGTTCTTC. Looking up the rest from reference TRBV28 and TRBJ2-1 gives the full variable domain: DVKVTQSSRYLVKRTGEKVFLECVQDMDHENMFWYRQDPGLGLRLIYFSYDVKMKEKGDIPEGYSVSREKKERFSLILESASTNQTSMYLCASRSRTSSHNEQFFGPGTRLTVL.